Each of the 5 T cell receptor beta chains below was sequenced from the same sample in a study of blood T cell repertoires in COVID-19 (TCRdb year 2020). To prepare the library, the immunoSEQ multiplex PCR assay was applied. TCRdb obtained this table from immuneACCESS and retained in-frame rearrangements with V and J assigned. These tables miss some clones; where compared with another copy, unresolved V genes account for less than half of the shortfall, and the remainder is unexplained. For this sample the table gives roughly 100,000 clones, of which roughly nine tenths were detected only once. Clones ranked in the top ten supply roughly 3.6% of the sample. Sequenced sample: peripheral blood. Receptors were obtained from a woman aged 55 to 70 with acute or convalescent COVID-19.

The rearrangement links TRBV6-5 to TRBJ2-7; D call uncertain. Trimming took 6 bases from V and 0 from J, leaving 6 bases between them. Per germline, CDR1 MNHEY and CDR2 SVGAGI. This CDR3 comprises 12 residues. The CDR3 loop is CASRSSSYEQYV. DNA of the CDR3: TGTGCCAGCAGATCGAGCTCCTACGAGCAGTACGTC.

This chain links TRBV5-5 with TRBJ1-1; no clear D gene. Germline V gene data show CDR1 as SGHKS and CDR2 as YYEKEE (reference sequence). The V gene lost 4 bases and the J gene lost 0 bases, with 13 bases spanning the gap. The CDR3 is 15 residues long. This chain's CDR3 is CASSPAGSLNTEAFF. The CDR3 DNA reads as TGTGCCAGCAGCCCGGCCGGGAGCTTGAACACTGAAGCTTTCTTT.

The chain is built from TRBV28 and TRBJ2-1; 8 nucleotides line up with TRBD2. The CDR3 contains 14 residues. The trim removed 7 bases at V and 2 bases at J, leaving 4 bases unmatched. CDR1 is MDHEN and CDR2 is SYDVKM in the germline V gene. Here the CDR3 reads CASTERETYNEQFF. Here the CDR3 DNA reads TGTGCCAGCACCGAGCGGGAGACCTACAATGAGCAGTTCTTC.

The rearrangement links TRBV5-1 to TRBJ1-1; perhaps TRBD1 as D (5 bases). V was cut by 0 bases and J by 5 bases, with 8 bases left in between. Germline values: CDR1 SGHRS, CDR2 YFSETQ. This CDR3 contains 13 residues. The CDR3 is CASSLDGGTEAFF. The CDR3 nucleotides are TGCGCCAGCAGCTTGGATGGGGGGACTGAAGCTTTCTTT.

The chain combines TRBV30 with TRBJ1-4; 10 nucleotides line up with TRBD1. The CDR3 contains 13 residues. J gave up 7 bases and V 8 bases, and 7 bases lay outside the gene matches. Germline V CDR1 and CDR2: GTSNPN, SVGIG (reference sequence). In nucleotides, the CDR3 is TGTGCCCGTCGACAGGGGGCGAGTGAAAAACTGTTTTTT. Protein sequence: CARRQGASEKLFF.